Listed below are T cell receptor beta chains from one sample, sequenced in a study of OX40 agonist ivuxolimab in advanced cancers. Here immunoSEQ multiplex PCR was the method, and the copy in TCRdb shows in-frame clones only, minus some. Here the sample spans under 80,000 clones, approximately 80% being singletons. This specimen was CD4+ or CD8+ T cells sorted from blood, taken in a trial of the OX40 agonist ivuxolimab. Receptors originate from an adult with an advanced solid tumor such as melanoma, head and neck, liver or kidney cancer. Each CDR3 is given with its conserved first and last residue. D genes are given only for firm matches. Size is stated for part of the rows, as once, few or many counts, or as a class when the clone is expanded.

v_call,clone_size,d_call,j_call,cdr3_length,cdr3_aa,cdr3_nt
TRBV6-1,NA,NA,TRBJ1-5,13,CASSDLDNQPQHF,TGTGCCAGCAGCGATCTTGACAATCAGCCCCAGCATTTT
TRBV25-1,NA,NA,TRBJ1-6,14,CASSAGLYNSPLHF,TGTGCCAGCAGCGCAGGGCTCTATAATTCACCCCTCCACTTT
TRBV6-6,NA,NA,TRBJ2-2,11,CASAAFGELFF,TGTGCCTCAGCGGCGTTCGGGGAGCTGTTTTTT
TRBV7-2,few,TRBD1,TRBJ1-3,15,CASSSRQGSGNTIYF,TGTGCCAGCAGCTCGAGACAGGGCTCTGGAAACACCATATATTTT
TRBV10-3,NA,NA,TRBJ1-2,15,CAIRAPLPYGYGYTF,TGTGCCATCAGGGCGCCACTACCTTATGGCTATGGCTACACCTTC
TRBV2,few,NA,TRBJ2-7,13,CASRERFLVEQYF,TGTGCCAGCAGGGAGCGGTTTCTTGTGGAGCAGTACTTC
TRBV18,NA,TRBD1,TRBJ2-7,14,CASSGTASSYEQYF,TGTGCCAGCTCAGGGACAGCGAGCTCCTACGAGCAGTACTTC
TRBV29-1,NA,NA,TRBJ2-7,14,CSVESQSFLREQYF,TGCAGCGTTGAAAGCCAGTCCTTTTTGAGGGAGCAGTACTTC
TRBV7-2,once,NA,TRBJ2-1,12,CASSFSNIEQFF,TGTGCCAGCAGCTTCTCTAATATAGAGCAGTTCTTC
TRBV5-6,NA,NA,TRBJ2-7,15,CASSLTGLGSYEQYF,TGTGCCAGCAGCTTGACAGGGCTGGGCTCCTACGAGCAGTACTTC
TRBV19,NA,TRBD2,TRBJ2-2,16,CASRGAGKANTGELFF,TGTGCCAGTAGGGGAGCGGGGAAAGCGAACACCGGGGAGCTGTTTTTT
TRBV28,NA,NA,TRBJ1-2,12,CASKDSNYGYTF,TGTGCCAGCAAAGACAGTAACTATGGCTACACCTTC
TRBV11-2,NA,NA,TRBJ2-2,16,CASSLVDSWDPGELFF,TGTGCCAGCAGCTTAGTCGACAGTTGGGACCCGGGGGAGCTGTTTTTT
TRBV4-1,few,TRBD2,TRBJ2-3,17,CASSQVASGRRTDTQYF,TGCGCCAGCAGCCAAGTTGCTAGCGGACGACGCACAGATACGCAGTATTTT
TRBV9,NA,NA,TRBJ1-1,14,CASSPRQPNTEAFF,TGTGCCAGCAGCCCTCGACAGCCTAACACTGAAGCTTTCTTT
TRBV5-1,NA,NA,TRBJ2-5,13,CASSLAMTGTQYF,TGCGCCAGCAGCTTGGCCATGACGGGGACCCAGTACTTC
TRBV7-9,few,NA,TRBJ1-1,14,CASSFTGRNTEAFF,TGTGCCAGCAGCTTTACAGGGAGAAACACTGAAGCTTTCTTT
TRBV7-9,NA,NA,TRBJ2-1,13,CASSSQRYNEQFF,TGTGCCAGCAGCTCGCAGCGTTACAATGAGCAGTTCTTC
TRBV6-5,NA,TRBD1,TRBJ2-7,13,CASSRQGPYEQYF,TGTGCCAGCAGTCGACAGGGGCCCTACGAGCAGTACTTC
TRBV27,NA,TRBD1,TRBJ1-1,14,CASSLYRQGAEAFF,TGTGCCAGCAGTTTATACCGACAGGGGGCTGAAGCTTTCTTT
TRBV6-1,NA,NA,TRBJ2-2,13,CASKQGNTGELFF,TGTGCCAGTAAACAGGGCAACACCGGGGAGCTGTTTTTT
TRBV29-1,NA,NA,TRBJ1-2,11,CSVSGIHGYTF,TGCAGCGTATCAGGGATCCATGGCTACACCTTC
TRBV14,NA,NA,TRBJ1-1,13,CASSQEYGGEAFF,TGTGCCAGCAGCCAAGAGTATGGGGGTGAAGCTTTCTTT
TRBV7-2,NA,NA,TRBJ1-5,19,CASSLRTANTSNRNQPQHF,TGTGCCAGCAGCTTACGAACCGCGAACACATCCAATCGCAATCAGCCCCAGCATTTT
TRBV6-6,NA,NA,TRBJ1-5,15,CASSYGRGSNQPQHF,TGTGCCAGCAGTTACGGCCGGGGGAGCAATCAGCCCCAGCATTTT
TRBV7-9,NA,TRBD2,TRBJ2-1,17,CASEGTSGASSYNEQFF,TGTGCCAGCGAGGGGACTAGCGGGGCGAGCTCCTACAATGAGCAGTTCTTC
TRBV20-1,NA,NA,TRBJ2-5,10,CSAGVETQYF,TGCAGTGCTGGGGTGGAGACCCAGTACTTC
TRBV7-9,NA,NA,TRBJ1-2,13,CASSASGQWGYTF,TGTGCCAGCAGCGCGAGCGGACAGTGGGGCTACACCTTC
TRBV19,NA,NA,TRBJ2-5,15,CASSISHLYQETQYF,TGTGCCAGTAGTATAAGCCATCTGTACCAAGAGACCCAGTACTTC
TRBV4-2,NA,NA,TRBJ1-4,16,CASSRNIGTGLEKLFF,TGTGCCAGCAGCCGCAACATAGGCACTGGTTTAGAAAAACTGTTTTTT
TRBV6-1,NA,NA,TRBJ2-3,15,CASSIQLTRTDTQYF,TGTGCCAGCAGTATACAGCTTACTCGCACAGATACGCAGTATTTT
TRBV30,NA,TRBD1,TRBJ1-2,12,CAWSTGQGRNTF,TGTGCCTGGAGTACCGGACAGGGGAGGAACACCTTC
TRBV11-3,NA,TRBD1,TRBJ2-1,14,CASSEGQADNEQFF,TGTGCCAGCAGTGAGGGACAGGCAGACAATGAGCAGTTCTTC
TRBV20-1,NA,NA,TRBJ2-3,11,CSARGWDTQYF,TGCAGTGCTAGAGGGTGGGATACGCAGTATTTT
TRBV29-1,few,NA,TRBJ1-3,11,CSVEVSDTIYF,TGCAGCGTTGAAGTCTCGGACACCATATATTTT
TRBV5-1,NA,NA,TRBJ2-5,15,CASSLRTGKQETQYF,TGCGCCAGCAGCTTGAGGACTGGGAAACAAGAGACCCAGTACTTC
TRBV5-1,NA,NA,TRBJ1-5,16,CASSLWGVDSNQPQHF,TGCGCCAGCAGCTTGTGGGGCGTCGATAGCAATCAGCCCCAGCATTTT
TRBV25-1,NA,TRBD2,TRBJ2-5,13,CASSGGLRKTQYF,TGTGCCAGCAGTGGGGGACTAAGAAAGACCCAGTACTTC
TRBV5-1,NA,NA,TRBJ2-3,15,CASSLLGLRTDTQYF,TGCGCCAGCAGCTTGCTTGGCCTGCGCACAGATACGCAGTATTTT
TRBV7-9,NA,NA,TRBJ1-2,13,CASSLNPNYGYTF,TGTGCCAGCAGCTTAAACCCAAACTATGGCTACACCTTC
TRBV30,NA,NA,TRBJ1-1,19,CAWTRGATALTTSNTEAFF,TGTGCCTGGACCAGAGGGGCGACAGCCCTTACGACCTCGAACACTGAAGCTTTCTTT
TRBV27,once,TRBD1,TRBJ1-1,16,CASSRQGVRGVTEAFF,TGTGCCAGCAGTCGACAGGGGGTGAGAGGAGTCACTGAAGCTTTCTTT
TRBV10-1,NA,TRBD1,TRBJ2-3,16,CASSPSGTVRADTQYF,TGCGCCAGCAGTCCCTCCGGGACAGTAAGGGCAGATACGCAGTATTTT
TRBV18,NA,NA,TRBJ2-7,13,CASSPGHPYEQYF,TGTGCCAGCTCACCGGGACATCCCTACGAGCAGTACTTC
TRBV19,NA,TRBD1,TRBJ2-7,14,CASNRDSETYEQYF,TGTGCCAGTAACCGGGACAGCGAAACCTACGAGCAGTACTTC
TRBV28,once,NA,TRBJ1-2,16,CASSSVTGRLNYGYTF,TGTGCCAGCAGCAGCGTAACCGGGAGACTGAACTATGGCTACACCTTC
TRBV2,NA,TRBD1,TRBJ2-3,14,CASSDRGRTDTQYF,TGTGCCAGCAGTGACAGGGGGCGTACAGATACGCAGTATTTT
TRBV28,NA,NA,TRBJ1-2,14,CASSLLQGNYGYTF,TGTGCCAGCAGTCTACTACAAGGAAACTATGGCTACACCTTC
TRBV11-1,few,NA,TRBJ2-3,15,CASSLAGFSTDTQYF,TGTGCCAGCAGCTTAGCGGGGTTTAGCACAGATACGCAGTATTTT